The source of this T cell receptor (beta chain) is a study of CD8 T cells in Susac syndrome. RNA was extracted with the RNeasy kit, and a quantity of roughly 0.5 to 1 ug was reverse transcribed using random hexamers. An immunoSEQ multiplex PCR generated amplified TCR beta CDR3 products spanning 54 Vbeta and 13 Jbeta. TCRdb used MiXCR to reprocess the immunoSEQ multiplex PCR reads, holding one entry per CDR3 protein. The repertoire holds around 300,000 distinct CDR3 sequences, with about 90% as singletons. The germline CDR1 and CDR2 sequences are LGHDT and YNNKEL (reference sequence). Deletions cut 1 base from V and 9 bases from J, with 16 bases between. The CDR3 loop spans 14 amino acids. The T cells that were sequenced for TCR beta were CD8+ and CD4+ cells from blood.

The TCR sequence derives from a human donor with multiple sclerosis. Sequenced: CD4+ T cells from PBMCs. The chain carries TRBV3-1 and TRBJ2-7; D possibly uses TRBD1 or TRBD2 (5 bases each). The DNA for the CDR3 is TGTGCCAGCAGCCAAGCGGGACCGGCCTTCGCGCAGTACTTC. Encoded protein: CASSQAGPAFAQYF.